This TCR beta chain was found in a study of control samples from healthy donors and cancer patients. The data were produced by immunoSEQ multiplex PCR, yet TCRdb's version contains in-frame clones alone and is incomplete. The data contain around 170,000 clones, over 85% of them singletons. Germline CDR1 reads LNHNV; CDR2 reads YYDKDF (reference sequence). Trimming removed 2 bases at V and 13 bases at J, with 15 bases between. The CDR3 sequence is 13 residues long. Input material: blood. The sequence derives from a young man in good health. The V gene is TRBV15, the J gene TRBJ2-1; D perhaps matches TRBD2 (5 bases). CDR3 amino acids: CATSRMRVEKQFF. CDR3 DNA sequence: TGTGCCACCAGCAGAATGAGGGTAGAGAAACAGTTCTTC.